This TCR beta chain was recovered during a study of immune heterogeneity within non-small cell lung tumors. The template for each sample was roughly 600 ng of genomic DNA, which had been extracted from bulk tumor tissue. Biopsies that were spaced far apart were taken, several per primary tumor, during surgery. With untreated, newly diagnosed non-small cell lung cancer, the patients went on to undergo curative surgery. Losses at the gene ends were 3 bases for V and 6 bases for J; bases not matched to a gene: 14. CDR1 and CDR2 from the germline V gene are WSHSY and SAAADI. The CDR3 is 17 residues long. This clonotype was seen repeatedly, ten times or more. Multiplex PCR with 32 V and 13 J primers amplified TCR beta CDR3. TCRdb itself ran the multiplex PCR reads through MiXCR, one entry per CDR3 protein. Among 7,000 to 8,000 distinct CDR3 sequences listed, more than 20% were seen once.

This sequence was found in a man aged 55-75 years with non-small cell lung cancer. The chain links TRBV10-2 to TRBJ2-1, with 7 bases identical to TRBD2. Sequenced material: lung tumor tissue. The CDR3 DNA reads TGCGCCAGCAGTGAAGCTCCGGGGGTAGCGGGTTCCAATGAGCAGTTCTTC. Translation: CASSEAPGVAGSNEQFF.